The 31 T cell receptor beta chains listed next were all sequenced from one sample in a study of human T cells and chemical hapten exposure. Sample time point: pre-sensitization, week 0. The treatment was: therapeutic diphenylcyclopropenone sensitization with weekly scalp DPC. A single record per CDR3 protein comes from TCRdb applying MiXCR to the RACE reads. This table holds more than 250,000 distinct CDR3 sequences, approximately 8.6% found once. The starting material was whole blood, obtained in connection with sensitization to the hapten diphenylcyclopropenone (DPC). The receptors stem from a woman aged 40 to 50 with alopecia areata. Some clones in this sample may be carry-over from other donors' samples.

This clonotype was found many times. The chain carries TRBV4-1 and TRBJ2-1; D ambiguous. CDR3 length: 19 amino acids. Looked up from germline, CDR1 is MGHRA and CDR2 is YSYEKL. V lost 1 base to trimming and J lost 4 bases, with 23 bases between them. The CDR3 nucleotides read TGCGCCAGCAGCCAAGGTTTAGGAAGGGTACAGAGAGAATACAATGAGCAGTTCTTC. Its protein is CASSQGLGRVQREYNEQFF.

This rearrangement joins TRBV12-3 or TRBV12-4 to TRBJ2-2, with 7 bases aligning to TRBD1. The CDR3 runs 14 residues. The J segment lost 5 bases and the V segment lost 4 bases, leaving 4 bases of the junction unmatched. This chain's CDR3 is CASSSRQGTGELFF. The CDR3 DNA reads TGTGCCAGCAGTTCGAGACAGGGTACCGGGGAGCTGTTTTTT.

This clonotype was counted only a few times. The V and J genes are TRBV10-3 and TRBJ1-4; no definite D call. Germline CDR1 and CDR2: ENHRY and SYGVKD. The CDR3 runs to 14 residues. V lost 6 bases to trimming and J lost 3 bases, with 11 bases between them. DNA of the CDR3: TGTGCCATCAGCCCTACAACTTCTAATGAAAAACTGTTTTTT. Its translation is CAISPTTSNEKLFF.

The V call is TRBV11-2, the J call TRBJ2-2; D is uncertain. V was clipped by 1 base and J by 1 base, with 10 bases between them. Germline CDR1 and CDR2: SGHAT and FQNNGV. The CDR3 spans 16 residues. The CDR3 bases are TGTGCCAGCAGCTTAGTTCGCGACATGAACACCGGGGAGCTGTTTTTT. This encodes CASSLVRDMNTGELFF.

The CDR3 spells CASSLRVAVSYNEQFF. The CDR3 DNA reads TGTGCCAGCAGCTTACGAGTAGCGGTCTCCTACAATGAGCAGTTCTTC. The chain employs TRBV11-1 and TRBJ2-1, with D tentatively TRBD2 (6 bases). CDR3 length: 16 amino acids. Germline-derived CDR1 and CDR2 are SGHAT and FQDESV (reference sequence). V was cut by 2 bases and J by 0 bases, with 11 bases left in between. The full variable domain, completed using reference TRBV11-1 and TRBJ2-1, is EAEVAQSPRYKITEKSQAVAFWCDPISGHATLYWYRQILGQGPELLVQFQDESVVDDSQLPKDRFSAERLKGVDSTLKIQPAELGDSAMYLCASSLRVAVSYNEQFFGPGTRLTVL.

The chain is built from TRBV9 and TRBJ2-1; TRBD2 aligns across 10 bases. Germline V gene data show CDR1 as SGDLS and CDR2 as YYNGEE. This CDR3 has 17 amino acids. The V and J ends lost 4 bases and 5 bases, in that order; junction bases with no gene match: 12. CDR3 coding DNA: TGTGCCAGCAGCCCGGCTCTCCTAGCGGGAGATCACAATGAGCAGTTCTTC. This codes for CASSPALLAGDHNEQFF.

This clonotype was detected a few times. The DNA of the CDR3 is TGTGCCAGCAGTGTCCTGGGGGGGGGTAATACTGAAGCTTTCTTT. Amino acids: CASSVLGGGNTEAFF. The chain couples TRBV6-1 to TRBJ1-1; D might be TRBD1 (5 bases). Germline V lookup: CDR1 MNHNS, CDR2 SASEGT. The V and J ends lost 4 bases and 5 bases respectively, with 17 bases between them. CDR3 length: 15 amino acids.

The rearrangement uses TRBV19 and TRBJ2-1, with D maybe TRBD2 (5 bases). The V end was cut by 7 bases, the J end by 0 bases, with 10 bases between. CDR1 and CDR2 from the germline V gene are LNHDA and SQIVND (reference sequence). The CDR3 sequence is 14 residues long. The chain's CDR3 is CASIGGSSYNEQFF. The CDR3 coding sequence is TGTGCCAGTATTGGTGGGAGCTCCTACAATGAGCAGTTCTTC. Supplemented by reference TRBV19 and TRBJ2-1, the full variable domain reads DGGITQSPKYLFRKEGQNVTLSCEQNLNHDAMYWYRQDPGQGLRLIYYSQIVNDFQKGDIAEGYSVSREKKESFPLTVTSAQKNPTAFYLCASIGGSSYNEQFFGPGTRLTVL.

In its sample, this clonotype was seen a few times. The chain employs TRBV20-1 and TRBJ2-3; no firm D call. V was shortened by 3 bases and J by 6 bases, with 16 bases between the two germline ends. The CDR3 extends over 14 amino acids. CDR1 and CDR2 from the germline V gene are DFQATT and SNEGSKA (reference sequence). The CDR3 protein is CSARPLDPTDTQYF. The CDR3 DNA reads TGCAGTGCTAGGCCCCTTGACCCGACGGATACGCAGTATTTT.

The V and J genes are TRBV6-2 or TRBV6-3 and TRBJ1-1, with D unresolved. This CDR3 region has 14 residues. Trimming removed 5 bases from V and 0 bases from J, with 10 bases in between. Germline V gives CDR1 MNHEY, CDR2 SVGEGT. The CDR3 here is CASSNLGLNTEAFF. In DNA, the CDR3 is TGTGCCAGCAGTAATTTAGGCCTGAACACTGAAGCTTTCTTT.

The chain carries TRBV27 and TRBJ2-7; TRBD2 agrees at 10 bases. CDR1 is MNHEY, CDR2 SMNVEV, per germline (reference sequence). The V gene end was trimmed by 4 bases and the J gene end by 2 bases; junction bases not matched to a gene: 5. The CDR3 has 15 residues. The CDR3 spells CASSSGLAHPYEQYF. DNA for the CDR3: TGTGCCAGCAGTTCGGGACTAGCGCACCCCTACGAGCAGTACTTC.

As DNA, the CDR3 is TGTGCCAGCAGCAGGGGAGACAAGGGTCCTGCGGACCCCACCGGGGAGCTGTTTTTT. Amino acids: CASSRGDKGPADPTGELFF. This chain uses TRBV5-8 with TRBJ2-2, with D perhaps matching TRBD1 or TRBD2 (5 bases each). This CDR3 comprises 19 residues. The germline V and J ends were trimmed by 4 bases and 4 bases, with 26 bases remaining between them. CDR1 SGHTS and CDR2 YDEGEE come from the germline V gene.

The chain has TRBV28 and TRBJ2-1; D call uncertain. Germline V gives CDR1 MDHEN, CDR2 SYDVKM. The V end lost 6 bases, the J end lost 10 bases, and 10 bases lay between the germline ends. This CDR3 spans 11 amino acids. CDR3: CASSSIGEQFF. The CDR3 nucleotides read TGTGCCAGCAGCTCCATCGGGGAGCAGTTCTTC.

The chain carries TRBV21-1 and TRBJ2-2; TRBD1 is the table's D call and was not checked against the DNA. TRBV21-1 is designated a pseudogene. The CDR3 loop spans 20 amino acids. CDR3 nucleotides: TGTGCCAGCAGCACCCGGGACAGGGGGATTTCTGGTTTTATCACCGGGGAGCTGTTTTTT. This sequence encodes CASSTRDRGISGFITGELFF.

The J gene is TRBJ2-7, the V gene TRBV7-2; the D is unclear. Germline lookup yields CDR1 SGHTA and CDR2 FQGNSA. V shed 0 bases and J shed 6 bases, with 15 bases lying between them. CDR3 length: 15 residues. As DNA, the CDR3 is TGTGCCAGCAGCTTAGCCCCGCATTCCTACAGCGAGCAGTACTTC. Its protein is CASSLAPHSYSEQYF. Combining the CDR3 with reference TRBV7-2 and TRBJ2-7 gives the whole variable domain GAGVSQSPSNKVTEKGKDVELRCDPISGHTALYWYRQSLGQGLEFLIYFQGNSAPDKSGLPSDRFSAERTGGSVSTLTIQRTQQEDSAVYLCASSLAPHSYSEQYFGPGTRLTVT.

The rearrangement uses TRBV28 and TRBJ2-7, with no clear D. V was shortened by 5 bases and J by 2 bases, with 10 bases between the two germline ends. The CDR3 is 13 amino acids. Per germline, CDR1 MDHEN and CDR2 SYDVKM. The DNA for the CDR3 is TGTGCCAGCAGTCCCACAGTAGCCTACGAGCAGTACTTC. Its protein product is CASSPTVAYEQYF.

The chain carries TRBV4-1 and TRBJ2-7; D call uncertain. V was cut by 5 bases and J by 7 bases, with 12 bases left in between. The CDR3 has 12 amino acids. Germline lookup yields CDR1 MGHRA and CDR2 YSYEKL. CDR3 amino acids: CASSGREREQYF. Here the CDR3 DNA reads TGCGCCAGCAGCGGCCGCGAGCGTGAGCAGTACTTC.

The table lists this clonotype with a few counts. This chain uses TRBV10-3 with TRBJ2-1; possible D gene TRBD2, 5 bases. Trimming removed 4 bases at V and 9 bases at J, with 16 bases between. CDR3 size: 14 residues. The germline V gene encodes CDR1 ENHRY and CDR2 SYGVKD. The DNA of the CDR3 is TGTGCCATCAGTGGGCGGGCTGGAGGAGGTGAGCAGTTCTTC. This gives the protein CAISGRAGGGEQFF.

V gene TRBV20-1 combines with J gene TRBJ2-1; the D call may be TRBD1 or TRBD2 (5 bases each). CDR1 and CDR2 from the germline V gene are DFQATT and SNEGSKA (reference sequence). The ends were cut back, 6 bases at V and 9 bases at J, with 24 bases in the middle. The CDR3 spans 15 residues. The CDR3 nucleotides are TGCAGTGCGGGACCCCCCGACCAGTATTCCGGTGAGCAGTTCTTC. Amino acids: CSAGPPDQYSGEQFF.

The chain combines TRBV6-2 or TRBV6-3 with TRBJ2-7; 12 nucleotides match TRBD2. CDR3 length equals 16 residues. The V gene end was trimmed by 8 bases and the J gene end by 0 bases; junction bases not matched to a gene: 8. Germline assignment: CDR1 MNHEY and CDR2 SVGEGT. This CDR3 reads CASLRTSGTSSYEQYF. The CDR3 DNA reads TGTGCCAGCCTTCGGACTAGCGGGACGAGCTCCTACGAGCAGTACTTC.

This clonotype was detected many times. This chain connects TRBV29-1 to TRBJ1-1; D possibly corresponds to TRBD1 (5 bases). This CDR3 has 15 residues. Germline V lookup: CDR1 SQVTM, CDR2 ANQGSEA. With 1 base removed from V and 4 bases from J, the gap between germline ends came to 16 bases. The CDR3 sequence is CSVEGVGGAATEAFF. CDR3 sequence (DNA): TGCAGCGTTGAAGGGGTCGGAGGGGCCGCCACTGAAGCTTTCTTT.

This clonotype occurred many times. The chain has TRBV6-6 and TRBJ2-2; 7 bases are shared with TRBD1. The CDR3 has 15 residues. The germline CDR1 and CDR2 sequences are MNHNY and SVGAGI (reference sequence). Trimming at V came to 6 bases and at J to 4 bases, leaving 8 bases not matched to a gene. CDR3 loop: CASRPRTGSTGELFF. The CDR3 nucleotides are TGTGCCAGCAGACCCAGGACAGGTTCCACCGGGGAGCTGTTTTTT.

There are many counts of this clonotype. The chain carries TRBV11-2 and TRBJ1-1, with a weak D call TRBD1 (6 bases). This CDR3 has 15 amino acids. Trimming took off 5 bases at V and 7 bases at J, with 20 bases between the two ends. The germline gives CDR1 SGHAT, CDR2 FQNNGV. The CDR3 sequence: CASSTPDTRGVEAFF. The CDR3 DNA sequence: TGTGCCAGCAGCACTCCGGATACCAGGGGAGTTGAAGCTTTCTTT.

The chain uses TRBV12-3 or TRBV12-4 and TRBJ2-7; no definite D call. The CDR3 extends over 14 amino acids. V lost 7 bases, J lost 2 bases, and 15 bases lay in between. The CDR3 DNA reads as TGTGCCAGCACCCAAAGGGCGCCTACCTACGAGCAGTACTTC. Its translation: CASTQRAPTYEQYF.

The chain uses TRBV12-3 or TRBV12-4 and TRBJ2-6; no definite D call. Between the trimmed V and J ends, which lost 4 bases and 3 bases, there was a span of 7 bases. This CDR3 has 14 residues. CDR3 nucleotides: TGTGCCAGCAGTTCCCTTTTTGGGGCCAACGTCCTGACTTTC. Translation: CASSSLFGANVLTF.

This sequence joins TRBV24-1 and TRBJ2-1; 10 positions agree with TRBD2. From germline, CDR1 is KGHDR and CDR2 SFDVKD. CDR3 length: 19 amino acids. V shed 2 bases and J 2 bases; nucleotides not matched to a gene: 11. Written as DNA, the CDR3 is TGTGCCACCAGTGATTCCCCTGCGAGCGGGACTAGCGCCTACAATGAGCAGTTCTTC. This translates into CATSDSPASGTSAYNEQFF.

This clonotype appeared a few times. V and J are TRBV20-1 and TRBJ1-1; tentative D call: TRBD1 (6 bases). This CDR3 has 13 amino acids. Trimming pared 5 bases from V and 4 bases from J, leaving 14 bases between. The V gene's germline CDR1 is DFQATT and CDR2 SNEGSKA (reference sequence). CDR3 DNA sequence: TGCAGTGCTGGGTCAGGGGCGGGCACTGAAGCTTTCTTT. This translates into CSAGSGAGTEAFF.

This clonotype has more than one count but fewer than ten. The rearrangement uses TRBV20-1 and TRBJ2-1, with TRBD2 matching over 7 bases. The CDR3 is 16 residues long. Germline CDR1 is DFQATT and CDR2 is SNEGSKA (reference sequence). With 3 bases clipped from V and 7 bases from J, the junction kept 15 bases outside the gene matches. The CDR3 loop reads CSASDPAGRGRNEQFF. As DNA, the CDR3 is TGCAGTGCTAGTGATCCAGCGGGACGCGGACGAAATGAGCAGTTCTTC.

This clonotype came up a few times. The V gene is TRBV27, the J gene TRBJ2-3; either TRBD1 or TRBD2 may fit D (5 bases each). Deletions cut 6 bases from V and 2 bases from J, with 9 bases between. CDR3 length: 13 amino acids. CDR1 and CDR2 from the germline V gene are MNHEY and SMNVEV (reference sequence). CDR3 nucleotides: TGTGCCAGCAGATGGGGGTCCACAGATACGCAGTATTTT. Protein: CASRWGSTDTQYF.

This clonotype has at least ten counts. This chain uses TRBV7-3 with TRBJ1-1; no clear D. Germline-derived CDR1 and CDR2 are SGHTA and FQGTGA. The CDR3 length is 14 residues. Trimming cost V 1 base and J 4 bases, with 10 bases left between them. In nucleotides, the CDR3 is TGTGCCAGCAGCTTAATCCATATGACCACTGAAGCTTTCTTT. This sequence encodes CASSLIHMTTEAFF. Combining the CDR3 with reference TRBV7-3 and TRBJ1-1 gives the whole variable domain GAGVSQTPSNKVTEKGKYVELRCDPISGHTALYWYRQSLGQGPEFLIYFQGTGAADDSGLPNDRFFAVRPEGSVSTLKIQRTERGDSAVYLCASSLIHMTTEAFFGQGTRLTVV.

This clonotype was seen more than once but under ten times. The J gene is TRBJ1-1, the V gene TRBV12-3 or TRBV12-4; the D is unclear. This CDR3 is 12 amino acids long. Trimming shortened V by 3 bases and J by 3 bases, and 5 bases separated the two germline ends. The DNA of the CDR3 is TGTGCCAGCAGTTTTAGAGACACTGAAGCTTTCTTT. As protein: CASSFRDTEAFF.